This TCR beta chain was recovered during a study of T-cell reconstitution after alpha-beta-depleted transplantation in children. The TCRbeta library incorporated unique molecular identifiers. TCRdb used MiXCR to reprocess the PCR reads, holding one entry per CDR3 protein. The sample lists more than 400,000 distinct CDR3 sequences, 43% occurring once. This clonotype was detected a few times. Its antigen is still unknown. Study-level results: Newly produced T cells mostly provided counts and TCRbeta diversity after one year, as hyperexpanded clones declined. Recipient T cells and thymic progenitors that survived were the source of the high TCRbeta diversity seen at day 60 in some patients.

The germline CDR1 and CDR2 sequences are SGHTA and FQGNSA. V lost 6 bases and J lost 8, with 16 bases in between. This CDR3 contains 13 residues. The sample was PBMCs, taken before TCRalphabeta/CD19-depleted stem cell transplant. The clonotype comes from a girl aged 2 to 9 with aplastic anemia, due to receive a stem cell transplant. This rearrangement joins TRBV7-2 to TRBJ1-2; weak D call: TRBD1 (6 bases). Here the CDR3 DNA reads TGTGCCAGCAGGCAAACAGGGCAAGGGGGCTACACCTTC. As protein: CASRQTGQGGYTF.